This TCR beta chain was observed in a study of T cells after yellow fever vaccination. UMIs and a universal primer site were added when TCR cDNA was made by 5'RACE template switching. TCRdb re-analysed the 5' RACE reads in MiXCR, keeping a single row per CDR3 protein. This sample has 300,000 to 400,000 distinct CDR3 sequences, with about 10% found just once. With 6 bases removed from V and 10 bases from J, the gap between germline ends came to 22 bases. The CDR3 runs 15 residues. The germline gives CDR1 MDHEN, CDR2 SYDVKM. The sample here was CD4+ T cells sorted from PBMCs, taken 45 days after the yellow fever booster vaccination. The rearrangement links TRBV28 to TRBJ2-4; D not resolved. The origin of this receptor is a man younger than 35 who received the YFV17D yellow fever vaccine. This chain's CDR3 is CASRTSTLQRAIQYF. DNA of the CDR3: TGTGCCAGCAGGACTTCAACCTTGCAGAGAGCAATTCAGTACTTC.